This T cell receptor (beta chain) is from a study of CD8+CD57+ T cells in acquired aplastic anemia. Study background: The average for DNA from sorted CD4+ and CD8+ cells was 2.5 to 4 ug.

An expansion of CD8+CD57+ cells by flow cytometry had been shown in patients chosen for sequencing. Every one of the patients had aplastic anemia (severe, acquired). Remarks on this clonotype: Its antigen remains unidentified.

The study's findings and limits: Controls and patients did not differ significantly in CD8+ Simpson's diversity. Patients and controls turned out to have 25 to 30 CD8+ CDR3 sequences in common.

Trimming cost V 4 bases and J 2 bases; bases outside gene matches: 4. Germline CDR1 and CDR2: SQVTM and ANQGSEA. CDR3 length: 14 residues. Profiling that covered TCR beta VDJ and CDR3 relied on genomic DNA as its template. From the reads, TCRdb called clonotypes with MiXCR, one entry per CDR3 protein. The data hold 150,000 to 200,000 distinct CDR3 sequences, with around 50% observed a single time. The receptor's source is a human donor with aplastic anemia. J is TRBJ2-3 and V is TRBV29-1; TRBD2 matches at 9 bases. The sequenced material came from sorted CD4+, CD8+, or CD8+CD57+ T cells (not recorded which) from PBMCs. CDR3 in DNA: TGCAGCGTTGTGCTAGCGGGGCCCACAGATACGCAGTATTTT. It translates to CSVVLAGPTDTQYF.